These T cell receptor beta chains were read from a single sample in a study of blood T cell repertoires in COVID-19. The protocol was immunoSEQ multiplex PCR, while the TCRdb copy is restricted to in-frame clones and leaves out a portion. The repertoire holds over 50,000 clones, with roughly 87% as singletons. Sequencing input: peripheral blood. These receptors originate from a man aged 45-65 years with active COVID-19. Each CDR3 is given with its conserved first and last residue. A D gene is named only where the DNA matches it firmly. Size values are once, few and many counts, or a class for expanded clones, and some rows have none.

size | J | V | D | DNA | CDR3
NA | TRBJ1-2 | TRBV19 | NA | TGTGCCAGTAGTAAACAACCAGGGGCTAACTATGGCTACACCTTC | CASSKQPGANYGYTF
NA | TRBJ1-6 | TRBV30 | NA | TGTGCCTGGAGAACAGGGTTCAATTCACCCCTCCACTTT | CAWRTGFNSPLHF
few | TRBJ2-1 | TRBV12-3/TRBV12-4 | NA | TGTGCCAGCAAGGTTAGCGTAAACAATGAGCAGTTCTTC | CASKVSVNNEQFF
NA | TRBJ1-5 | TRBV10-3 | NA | TGTGCCATCAGTGAGAGTGCCGAGCAGGGGACCAATCAGCCCCAGCATTTT | CAISESAEQGTNQPQHF
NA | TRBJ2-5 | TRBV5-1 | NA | TGCGCCAGCAGCGTGTTGGTACAGAAAGAGACCCAGTACTTC | CASSVLVQKETQYF
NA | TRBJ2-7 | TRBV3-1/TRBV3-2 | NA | TGTGCCAGCAGTCATCTTGCGGGAACCTACGAGCAGTACTTC | CASSHLAGTYEQYF
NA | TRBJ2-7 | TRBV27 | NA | TGTGCCAGCAGTCTAATGGGGGGTCTAACCTACGAGCAGTACTTC | CASSLMGGLTYEQYF
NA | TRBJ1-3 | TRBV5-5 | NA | TGTGCCAGCAGCCCATTCTCTGGAAACACCATATATTTT | CASSPFSGNTIYF
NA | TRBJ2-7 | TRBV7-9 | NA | TGTGCCAGCAGCTCAACACTCGCCGTAGCGTGGGAGCAGTACTTC | CASSSTLAVAWEQYF
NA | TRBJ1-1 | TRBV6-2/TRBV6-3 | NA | TGTGCCAGCAGTCAACTGAACAGGGATACTGAAGCTTTCTTT | CASSQLNRDTEAFF
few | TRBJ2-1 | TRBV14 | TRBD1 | TGTGCCAGCAGCCAGGAAATGGGACAGGGACTCCGAACCTACAATGAGCAGTTCTTC | CASSQEMGQGLRTYNEQFF
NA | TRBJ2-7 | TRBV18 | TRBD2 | TGTGCCAGCTCACCGACCCCTGGGGGGGGATCCTACGAGCAGTACTTC | CASSPTPGGGSYEQYF
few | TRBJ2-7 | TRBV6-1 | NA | TGTGCCAGCAGTGAAGATGTCAGATCCTACGAGCAGTACTTC | CASSEDVRSYEQYF
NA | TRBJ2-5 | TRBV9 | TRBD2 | TGTGCCAGCAGCGCAGGGCGACTAGCGGGCCTCCAAGAGACCCAGTACTTC | CASSAGRLAGLQETQYF
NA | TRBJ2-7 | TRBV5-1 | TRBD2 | TGCGCCAGCAGCTTCAGTAGCGGGCCCTCCTACGAGCAGTACTTC | CASSFSSGPSYEQYF
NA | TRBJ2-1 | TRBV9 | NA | TGTGCCAGCAGTCCTTTGTCGACTTCGAATCATGAGCAGTTCTTC | CASSPLSTSNHEQFF
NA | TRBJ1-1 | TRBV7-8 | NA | TGTGCCAGCAGCTTACAGGGGAGCGTGAACACTGAAGCTTTCTTT | CASSLQGSVNTEAFF
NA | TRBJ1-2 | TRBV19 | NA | TGTGCCAGTACCTCCACCTCTATGGTCCAGAAACAGTCGGTTTACTATGGCTACACCTTC | CASTSTSMVQKQSVYYGYTF
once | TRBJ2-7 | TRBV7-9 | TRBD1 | TGTGCCAGCAGCTTAGGTCGGCAGGGGGCTGTCGAGCAGTACTTC | CASSLGRQGAVEQYF
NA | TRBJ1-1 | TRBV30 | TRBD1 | TGTGCCTGGGGGACAGGGTTGAACACTGAAGCTTTCTTT | CAWGTGLNTEAFF
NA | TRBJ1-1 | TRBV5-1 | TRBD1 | TGCGCCAGCACGTCCGGGACAGGTACCACTGAAGCTTTCTTT | CASTSGTGTTEAFF
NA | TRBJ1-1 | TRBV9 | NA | TGTGCCAGCAGTCGGACACCCGGAGATGAAGCTTTCTTT | CASSRTPGDEAFF
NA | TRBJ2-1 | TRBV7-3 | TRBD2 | TGTGCCAGCAGCTTAACTCCGACTAGCCCTCGATTTGAGCAGTTCTTC | CASSLTPTSPRFEQFF
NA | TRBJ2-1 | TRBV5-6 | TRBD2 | TGTGCCAGCAGCTTGATCGGGCTAGCGGGGGACAATGAGCAGTTCTTC | CASSLIGLAGDNEQFF
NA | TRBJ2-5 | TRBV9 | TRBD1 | TGTGCCAGCGCCAGAGGGGGCTCAGAGACCCAGTACTTC | CASARGGSETQYF
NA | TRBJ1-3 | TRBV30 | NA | TGTGCCTGGAGTCAGACAGGATCTGGAAACACCATATATTTT | CAWSQTGSGNTIYF